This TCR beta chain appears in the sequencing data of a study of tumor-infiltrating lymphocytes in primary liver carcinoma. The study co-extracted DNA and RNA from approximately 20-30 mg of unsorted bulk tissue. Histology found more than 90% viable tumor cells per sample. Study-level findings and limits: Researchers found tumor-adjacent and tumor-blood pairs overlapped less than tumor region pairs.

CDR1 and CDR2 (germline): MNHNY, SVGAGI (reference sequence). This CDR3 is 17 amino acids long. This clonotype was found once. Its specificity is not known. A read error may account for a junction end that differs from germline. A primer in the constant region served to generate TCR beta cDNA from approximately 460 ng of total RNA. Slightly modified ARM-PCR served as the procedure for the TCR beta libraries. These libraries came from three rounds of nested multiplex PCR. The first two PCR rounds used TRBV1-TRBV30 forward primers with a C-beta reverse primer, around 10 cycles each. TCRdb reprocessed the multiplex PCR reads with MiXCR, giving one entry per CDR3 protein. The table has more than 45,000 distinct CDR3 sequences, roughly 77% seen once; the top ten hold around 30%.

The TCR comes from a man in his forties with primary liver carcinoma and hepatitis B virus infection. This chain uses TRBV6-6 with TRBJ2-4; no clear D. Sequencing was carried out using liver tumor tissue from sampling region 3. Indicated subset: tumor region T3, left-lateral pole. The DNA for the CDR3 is TGTGCCAACAGTTCTCAGCCCGTTCAGGTTAACAAAAACATTCAGTACTTC. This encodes CANSSQPVQVNKNIQYF.